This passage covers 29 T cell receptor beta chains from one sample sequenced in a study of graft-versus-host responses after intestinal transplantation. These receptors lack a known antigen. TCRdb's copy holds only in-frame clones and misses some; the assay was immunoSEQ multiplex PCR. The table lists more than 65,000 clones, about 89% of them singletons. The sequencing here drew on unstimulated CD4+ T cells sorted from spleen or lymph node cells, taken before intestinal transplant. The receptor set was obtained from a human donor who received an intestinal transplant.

The chain's CDR3 is CASRSSGQGNYEQYF. In nucleotides, the CDR3 is TGTGCCAGCAGGAGCTCGGGACAGGGAAACTACGAGCAGTACTTC. V gene TRBV6-1 combines with J gene TRBJ2-7; 9 positions match TRBD1. The CDR3 loop spans 15 amino acids. In germline, CDR1 is MNHNS, CDR2 SASEGT. V lost 6 bases and J lost 3; bases outside the gene matches: 9.

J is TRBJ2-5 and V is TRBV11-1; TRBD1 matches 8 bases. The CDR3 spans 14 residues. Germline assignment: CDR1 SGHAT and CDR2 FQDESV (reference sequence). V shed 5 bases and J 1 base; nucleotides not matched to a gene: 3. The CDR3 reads CASSPGQGQETQYF. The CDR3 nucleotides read TGTGCCAGCAGCCCCGGACAGGGCCAAGAGACCCAGTACTTC.

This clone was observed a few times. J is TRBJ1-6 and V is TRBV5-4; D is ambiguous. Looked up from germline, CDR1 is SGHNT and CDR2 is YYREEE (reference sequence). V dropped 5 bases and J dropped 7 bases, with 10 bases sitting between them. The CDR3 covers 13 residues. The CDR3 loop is CASSLNRNSPLHF. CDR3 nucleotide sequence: TGTGCCAGCAGTTTGAATCGGAATTCACCCCTCCACTTT. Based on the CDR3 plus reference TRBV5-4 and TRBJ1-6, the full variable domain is ETGVTQSPTHLIKTRGQQVTLRCSSQSGHNTVSWYQQALGQGPQFIFQYYREEENGRGNFPPRFSGLQFPNYSSELNVNALELDDSALYLCASSLNRNSPLHFGNGTRLTVT.

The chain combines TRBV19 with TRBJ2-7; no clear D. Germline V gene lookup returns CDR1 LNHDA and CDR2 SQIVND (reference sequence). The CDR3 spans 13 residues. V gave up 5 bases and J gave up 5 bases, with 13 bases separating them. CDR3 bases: TGTGCCAGTAGTTTAGGCACAGTAAACGAGCAGTACTTC. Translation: CASSLGTVNEQYF.

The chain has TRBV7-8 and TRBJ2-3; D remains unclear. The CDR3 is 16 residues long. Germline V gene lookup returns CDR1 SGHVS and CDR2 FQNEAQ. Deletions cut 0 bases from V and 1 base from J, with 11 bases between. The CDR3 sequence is CASSLASLGRTDTQYF. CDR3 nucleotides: TGTGCCAGCAGCTTAGCTAGTCTAGGCCGCACAGATACGCAGTATTTT.

CDR3 sequence reads: CASRTRAASNQPQHF. The CDR3 DNA sequence: TGTGCCAGCAGGACCAGGGCCGCTAGCAATCAGCCCCAGCATTTT. The rearrangement links TRBV27 to TRBJ1-5; possible D gene TRBD1, 5 bases. V was trimmed by 6 bases and J by 0 bases, leaving 12 bases between them. This CDR3 is 15 amino acids long. Germline V CDR1 and CDR2: MNHEY, SMNVEV (reference sequence).

The CDR3: CASLGTERSYGYTF. CDR3 sequence (DNA): TGTGCCAGCCTCGGAACGGAGCGGAGCTATGGCTACACCTTC. This chain uses TRBV6-1 with TRBJ1-2; no clear D. Germline-derived CDR1 and CDR2 are MNHNS and SASEGT. This CDR3 comprises 14 residues. V lost 8 bases and J 4 bases, leaving 17 bases between the germline ends.

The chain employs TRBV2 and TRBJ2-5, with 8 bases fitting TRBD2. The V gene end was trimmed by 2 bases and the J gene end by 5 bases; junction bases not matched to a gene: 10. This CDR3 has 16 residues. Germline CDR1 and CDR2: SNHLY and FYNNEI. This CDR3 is CASSEMSGRFGETQYF. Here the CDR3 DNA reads TGTGCCAGCAGTGAAATGAGCGGGAGATTCGGGGAGACCCAGTACTTC. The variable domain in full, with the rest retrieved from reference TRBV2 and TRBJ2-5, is EPEVTQTPSHQVTQMGQEVILRCVPISNHLYFYWYRQILGQKVEFLVSFYNNEISEKSEIFDDQFSVERPDGSNFTLKIRSTKLEDSAMYFCASSEMSGRFGETQYFGPGTRLLVL.

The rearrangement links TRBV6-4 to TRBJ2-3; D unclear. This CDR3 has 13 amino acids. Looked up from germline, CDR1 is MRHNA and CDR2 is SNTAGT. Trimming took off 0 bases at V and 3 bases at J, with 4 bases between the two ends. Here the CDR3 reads CASSDSETDTQYF. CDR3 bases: TGTGCCAGCAGTGACTCGGAGACAGATACGCAGTATTTT.

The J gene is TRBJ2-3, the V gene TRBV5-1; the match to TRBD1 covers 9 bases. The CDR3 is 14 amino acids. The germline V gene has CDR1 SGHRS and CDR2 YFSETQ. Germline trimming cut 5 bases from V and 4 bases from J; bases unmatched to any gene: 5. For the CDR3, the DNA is TGCGCCAGCAGTTTCAGACAGGGGGCAGATACGCAGTATTTT. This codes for CASSFRQGADTQYF.

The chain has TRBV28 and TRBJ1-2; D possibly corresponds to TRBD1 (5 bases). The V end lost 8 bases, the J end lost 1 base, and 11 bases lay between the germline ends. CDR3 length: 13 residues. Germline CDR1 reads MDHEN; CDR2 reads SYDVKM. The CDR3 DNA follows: TGTGCCAGCGGGGTTGACAGTAACTATGGCTACACCTTC. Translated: CASGVDSNYGYTF.

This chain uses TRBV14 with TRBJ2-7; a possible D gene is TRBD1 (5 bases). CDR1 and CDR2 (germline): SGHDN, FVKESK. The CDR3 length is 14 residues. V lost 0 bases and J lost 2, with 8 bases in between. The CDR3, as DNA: TGTGCCAGCAGCCAAGAGCTAGGGGCCTACGAGCAGTACTTC. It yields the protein CASSQELGAYEQYF.

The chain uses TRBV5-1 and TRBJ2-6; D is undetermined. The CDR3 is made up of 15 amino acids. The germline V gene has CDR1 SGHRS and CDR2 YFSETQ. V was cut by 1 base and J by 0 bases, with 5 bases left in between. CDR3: CASSLTASGANVLTF. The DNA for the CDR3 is TGCGCCAGCAGCTTGACAGCCTCTGGGGCCAACGTCCTGACTTTC.

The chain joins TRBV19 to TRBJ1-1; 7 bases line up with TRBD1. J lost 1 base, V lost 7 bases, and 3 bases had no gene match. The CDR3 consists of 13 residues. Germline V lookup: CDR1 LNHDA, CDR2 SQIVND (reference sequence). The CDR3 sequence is CASKGAGNTEAFF. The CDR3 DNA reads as TGTGCCAGTAAGGGGGCCGGGAACACTGAAGCTTTCTTT.

The chain's CDR3 is CAISESGGTGRAPTGYTF. The DNA for the CDR3 is TGTGCCATCAGTGAGTCGGGGGGGACAGGACGGGCCCCCACGGGCTACACCTTC. V is TRBV10-3 and J is TRBJ1-2, with TRBD1 identical over 8 bases. Trimming cost V 0 bases and J 8 bases; bases outside gene matches: 17. Germline V gene sequence: CDR1 ENHRY, CDR2 SYGVKD. The CDR3 consists of 18 residues.

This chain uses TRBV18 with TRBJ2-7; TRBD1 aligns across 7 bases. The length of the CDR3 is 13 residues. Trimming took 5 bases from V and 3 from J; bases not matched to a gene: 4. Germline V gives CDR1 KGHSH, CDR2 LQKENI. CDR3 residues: CASSVRDSYEQYF. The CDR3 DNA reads TGTGCCAGCTCAGTCCGGGACAGCTACGAGCAGTACTTC. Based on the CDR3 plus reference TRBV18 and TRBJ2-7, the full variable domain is NAGVMQNPRHLVRRRGQEARLRCSPMKGHSHVYWYRQLPEEGLKFMVYLQKENIIDESGMPKERFSAEFPKEGPSILRIQQVVRGDSAAYFCASSVRDSYEQYFGPGTRLTVT.

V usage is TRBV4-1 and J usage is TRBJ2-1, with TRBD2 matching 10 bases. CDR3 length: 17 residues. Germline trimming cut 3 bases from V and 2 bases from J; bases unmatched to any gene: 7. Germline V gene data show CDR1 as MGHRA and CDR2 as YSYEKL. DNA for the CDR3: TGCGCCAGCAGCCAGCCTACTAGCGGGAAAGCCTACAATGAGCAGTTCTTC. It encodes CASSQPTSGKAYNEQFF.

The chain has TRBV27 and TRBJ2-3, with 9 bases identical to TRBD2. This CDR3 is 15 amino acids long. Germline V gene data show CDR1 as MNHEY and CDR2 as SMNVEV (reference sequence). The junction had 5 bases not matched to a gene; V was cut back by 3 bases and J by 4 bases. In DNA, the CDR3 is TGTGCCAGCAGTTTCGGGCGGGGGGGCCCAGATACGCAGTATTTT. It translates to CASSFGRGGPDTQYF.

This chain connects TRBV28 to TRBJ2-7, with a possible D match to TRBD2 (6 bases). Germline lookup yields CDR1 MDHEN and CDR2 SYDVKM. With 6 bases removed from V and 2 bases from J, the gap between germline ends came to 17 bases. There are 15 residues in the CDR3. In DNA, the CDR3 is TGTGCCAGCAGGGGGCGGGGCTTGGGGGCCTACGAGCAGTACTTC. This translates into CASRGRGLGAYEQYF.

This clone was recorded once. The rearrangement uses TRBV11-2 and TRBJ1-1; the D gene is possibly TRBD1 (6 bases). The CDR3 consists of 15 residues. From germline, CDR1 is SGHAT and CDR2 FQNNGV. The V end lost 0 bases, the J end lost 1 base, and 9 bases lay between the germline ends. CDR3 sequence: CASSLDRTANTEAFF. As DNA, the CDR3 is TGTGCCAGCAGCTTAGATCGGACAGCGAACACTGAAGCTTTCTTT.

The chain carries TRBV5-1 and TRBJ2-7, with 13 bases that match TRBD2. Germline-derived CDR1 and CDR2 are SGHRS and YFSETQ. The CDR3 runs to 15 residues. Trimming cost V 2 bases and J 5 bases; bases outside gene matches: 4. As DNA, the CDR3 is TGCGCCAGCAGCTTCGGACTAGCGGGAGTGGACGAGCAGTACTTC. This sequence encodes CASSFGLAGVDEQYF.

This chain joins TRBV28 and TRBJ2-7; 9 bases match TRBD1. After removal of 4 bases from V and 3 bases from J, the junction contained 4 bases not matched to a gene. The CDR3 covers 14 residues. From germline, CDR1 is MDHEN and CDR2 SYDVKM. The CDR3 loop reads CASSSGQGVYEQYF. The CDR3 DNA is TGTGCCAGCAGTTCGGGACAGGGTGTCTACGAGCAGTACTTC.

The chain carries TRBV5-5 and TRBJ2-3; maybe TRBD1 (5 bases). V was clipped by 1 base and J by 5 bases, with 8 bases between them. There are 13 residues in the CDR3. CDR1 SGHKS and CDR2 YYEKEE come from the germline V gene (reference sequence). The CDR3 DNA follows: TGTGCCAGCAGCTTGCCAGGGAAAGATACGCAGTATTTT. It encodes CASSLPGKDTQYF.

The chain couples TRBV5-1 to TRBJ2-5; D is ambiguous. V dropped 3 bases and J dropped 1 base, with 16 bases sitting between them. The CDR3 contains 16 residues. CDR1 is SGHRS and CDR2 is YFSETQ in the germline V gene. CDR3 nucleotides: TGCGCCAGCAGCTCCCAAAGCTTCCTCGTCCAAGAGACCCAGTACTTC. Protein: CASSSQSFLVQETQYF.

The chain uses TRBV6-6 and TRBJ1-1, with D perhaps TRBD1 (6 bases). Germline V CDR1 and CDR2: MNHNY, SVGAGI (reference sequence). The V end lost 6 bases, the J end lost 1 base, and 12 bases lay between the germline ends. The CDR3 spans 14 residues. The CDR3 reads CASRIQGRNTEAFF. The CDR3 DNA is TGTGCCAGCAGAATTCAGGGGAGGAACACTGAAGCTTTCTTT.

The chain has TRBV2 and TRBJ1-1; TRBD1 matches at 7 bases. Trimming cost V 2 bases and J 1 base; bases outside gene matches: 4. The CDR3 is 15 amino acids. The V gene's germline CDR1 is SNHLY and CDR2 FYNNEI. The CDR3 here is CASSEQGGRNTEAFF. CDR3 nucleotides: TGTGCCAGCAGTGAACAGGGGGGTAGGAACACTGAAGCTTTCTTT. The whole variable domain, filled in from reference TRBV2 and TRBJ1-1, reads EPEVTQTPSHQVTQMGQEVILRCVPISNHLYFYWYRQILGQKVEFLVSFYNNEISEKSEIFDDQFSVERPDGSNFTLKIRSTKLEDSAMYFCASSEQGGRNTEAFFGQGTRLTVV.

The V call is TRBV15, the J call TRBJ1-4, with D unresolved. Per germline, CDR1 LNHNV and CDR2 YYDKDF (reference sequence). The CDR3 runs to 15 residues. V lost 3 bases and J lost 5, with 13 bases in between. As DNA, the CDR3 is TGTGCCACCAGCAGGGATCAAGGGAGGAATGAAAAACTGTTTTTT. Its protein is CATSRDQGRNEKLFF.

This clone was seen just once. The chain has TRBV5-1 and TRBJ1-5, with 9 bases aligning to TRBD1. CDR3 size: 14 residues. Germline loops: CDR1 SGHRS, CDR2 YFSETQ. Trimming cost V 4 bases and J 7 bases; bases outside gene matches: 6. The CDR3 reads CASSQDRGRQPQHF. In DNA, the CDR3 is TGCGCCAGCAGCCAGGACAGGGGACGGCAGCCCCAGCATTTT.

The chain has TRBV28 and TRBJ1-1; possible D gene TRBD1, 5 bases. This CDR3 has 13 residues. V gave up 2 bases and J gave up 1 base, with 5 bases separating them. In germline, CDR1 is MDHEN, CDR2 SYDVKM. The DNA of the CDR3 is TGTGCCAGCAGTTTACAGGGGAACACTGAAGCTTTCTTT. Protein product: CASSLQGNTEAFF. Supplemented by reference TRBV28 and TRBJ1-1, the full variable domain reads DVKVTQSSRYLVKRTGEKVFLECVQDMDHENMFWYRQDPGLGLRLIYFSYDVKMKEKGDIPEGYSVSREKKERFSLILESASTNQTSMYLCASSLQGNTEAFFGQGTRLTVV.